These 27 T cell receptor beta chains share one sample of origin, sequenced in a study of CD8 T cells in ankylosing spondylitis. Study-wide findings and caveats: A motif of roughly 8 highly homologous TCR beta variants was seen as apparently characteristic of ankylosing spondylitis blood.

Each CDR3 protein gets one entry after TCRdb re-called the 5' RACE reads with MiXCR. The repertoire holds roughly 490,000 distinct CDR3 sequences, with 5.3% as singletons. These receptors have no known antigen. Sequencing was performed on blood, either unsorted or a sorted T cell fraction (not recorded which). These receptors were taken from a male donor with ankylosing spondylitis.

The gene calls are TRBV3-1 and TRBJ1-4; no reliable D call. The germline V gene encodes CDR1 LGHDT and CDR2 YNNKEL (reference sequence). The CDR3 loop spans 14 amino acids. Trimming removed 0 bases at V and 4 bases at J, with 6 bases between. As DNA, the CDR3 is TGTGCCAGCAGCCAAGATCCCTTTAATGAAAAACTGTTTTTT. It yields the protein CASSQDPFNEKLFF.

This rearrangement joins TRBV18 to TRBJ2-1; TRBD2 aligns across 10 bases. Germline V gene data show CDR1 as KGHSH and CDR2 as LQKENI. J lost 0 bases, V lost 2 bases, and 1 base had no gene match. CDR3 length: 16 amino acids. The CDR3 sequence: CASSPASGSSYNEQFF. The CDR3 region has the DNA TGTGCCAGCTCACCAGCTAGCGGGAGCTCCTACAATGAGCAGTTCTTC.

There are many counts of this clonotype. Since no conserved phenylalanine or tryptophan closes the CDR3, a read error is the likely cause. This chain's CDR3 is CASSFGTSGHEQFL. Written as DNA, the CDR3 is TGTGCCAGCAGCTTTGGGACTAGCGGGCATGAGCAGTTCTTA. The rearrangement uses TRBV7-9 and TRBJ2-1; 12 bases are shared with TRBD2. The V and J ends lost 3 bases and 8 bases, in that order; junction bases with no gene match: 2. There are 14 residues in the CDR3. Germline V gene data show CDR1 as SEHNR and CDR2 as FQNEAQ (reference sequence).

The chain has TRBV2 and TRBJ2-1; 7 bases fit TRBD2. The CDR3 loop spans 14 amino acids. Trimming removed 4 bases from V and 1 base from J; junction bases left unmatched: 1. The germline gives CDR1 SNHLY, CDR2 FYNNEI. CDR3 region: CASSVRESYNEQFF. DNA of the CDR3: TGTGCCAGCAGTGTGCGGGAGTCCTACAATGAGCAGTTCTTC. The whole variable domain, remainder taken from reference TRBV2 and TRBJ2-1, is EPEVTQTPSHQVTQMGQEVILRCVPISNHLYFYWYRQILGQKVEFLVSFYNNEISEKSEIFDDQFSVERPDGSNFTLKIRSTKLEDSAMYFCASSVRESYNEQFFGPGTRLTVL.

This rearrangement joins TRBV20-1 to TRBJ1-2, with D possibly being TRBD1 (5 bases). CDR1 is DFQATT, CDR2 SNEGSKA, per germline (reference sequence). This CDR3 is built from 15 residues. The V end lost 3 bases, the J end lost 5 bases, and 19 bases lay between the germline ends. The chain's CDR3 is CSASHSAGTLYGYTF. In nucleotides, the CDR3 is TGCAGTGCTAGTCACTCAGCCGGGACTCTATATGGCTACACCTTC.

Ten or more counts support this clonotype. The rearrangement links TRBV29-1 to TRBJ2-1, with a weak D call TRBD1 (6 bases). Germline values: CDR1 SQVTM, CDR2 ANQGSEA. The CDR3 covers 10 residues. V shed 6 bases and J shed 15 bases, with 15 bases lying between them. CDR3: CSVLGASRFF. Here the CDR3 DNA reads TGCAGCGTCCTGGGGGCTAGCCGGTTCTTC.

This clonotype was detected many times. The rearrangement joins TRBV4-1 to TRBJ2-2, with 11 bases that match TRBD2. J gave up 4 bases and V 0 bases, and 10 bases lay outside the gene matches. This CDR3 has 19 residues. Germline V gene sequence: CDR1 MGHRA, CDR2 YSYEKL. Written as DNA, the CDR3 is TGCGCCAGCAGCCAAGATGGTACTAGCGGGAGTCGGGGCACCGGGGAGCTGTTTTTT. Protein sequence: CASSQDGTSGSRGTGELFF.

This clonotype was counted many times. J is TRBJ2-1 and V is TRBV25-1, with D unresolved. Germline V gene lookup returns CDR1 MGHDK and CDR2 SYGVNS. CDR3 length equals 14 residues. V lost 2 bases and J 6 bases, leaving 11 bases between the germline ends. The CDR3 coding sequence is TGTGCCAGCAGTGAAGCGACGGTCCGCAATGAGCAGTTCTTC. Translating gives CASSEATVRNEQFF.

This clonotype has a count of ten or more. The CDR3 sequence: CASSSLPGSYEQYF. In DNA, the CDR3 is TGTGCCAGCAGCTCGTTGCCGGGGTCGTACGAGCAGTACTTC. The chain joins TRBV9 to TRBJ2-7; D perhaps matches TRBD2 (5 bases). CDR1 and CDR2 from the germline V gene are SGDLS and YYNGEE. Trimming pared 4 bases from V and 4 bases from J, leaving 15 bases between. CDR3 size: 14 residues. The whole variable domain, remainder taken from reference TRBV9 and TRBJ2-7, is DSGVTQTPKHLITATGQRVTLRCSPRSGDLSVYWYQQSLDQGLQFLIQYYNGEERAKGNILERFSAQQFPDLHSELNLSSLELGDSALYFCASSSLPGSYEQYFGPGTRLTVT.

The chain links TRBV7-6 to TRBJ2-7; D unresolved. Germline V lookup: CDR1 SGHVS, CDR2 FNYEAQ. V was trimmed by 5 bases and J by 2 bases, leaving 16 bases between them. The CDR3 has 15 amino acids. This CDR3 is CASSPLMAATYEQYF. In nucleotides, the CDR3 is TGTGCCAGCAGCCCCTTAATGGCAGCTACCTACGAGCAGTACTTC. Based on the CDR3 plus reference TRBV7-6 and TRBJ2-7, the full variable domain is GAGVSQSPRYKVTKRGQDVALRCDPISGHVSLYWYRQALGQGPEFLTYFNYEAQQDKSGLPNDRFSAERPEGSISTLTIQRTEQRDSAMYRCASSPLMAATYEQYFGPGTRLTVT.

This clonotype was seen at least ten times. The CDR3 DNA follows: TGTGCCAGCAGTTTAGGACTTTGGGGAGGAGGGACTGAAGCTTTCTTT. Translated, it gives CASSLGLWGGGTEAFF. V is TRBV12-3 or TRBV12-4 and J is TRBJ1-1; no reliable D call. Trimming left V 1 base short and J 5 bases short, with 17 bases between. The length of the CDR3 is 16 residues.

This clonotype was counted ten times or more. V and J are TRBV20-1 and TRBJ2-5, with TRBD1 matching over 8 bases. Germline-derived CDR1 and CDR2 are DFQATT and SNEGSKA (reference sequence). The CDR3 extends over 16 amino acids. Trimming removed 3 bases from V and 3 bases from J; junction bases left unmatched: 12. The CDR3 region has the DNA TGCAGTGCTAGGGCCTCCGGGACAGGAAGGGAAGAGACCCAGTACTTC. Protein: CSARASGTGREETQYF.

The table lists this clonotype with many counts. This chain joins TRBV4-2 and TRBJ2-5; D unresolved. Germline CDR1 reads LGHNA; CDR2 reads YNFKEQ. V was trimmed by 0 bases and J by 5 bases, leaving 10 bases between them. The CDR3 spans 14 residues. As DNA, the CDR3 is TGTGCCAGCAGCCAAGAGATGTGGTGGGAGACCCAGTACTTC. As protein: CASSQEMWWETQYF.

Many counts were recorded for this clonotype. This chain joins TRBV27 and TRBJ1-2; D gene uncertain. CDR1 is MNHEY and CDR2 is SMNVEV in the germline V gene (reference sequence). The CDR3 runs 13 residues. The ends were cut back, 5 bases at V and 6 bases at J, with 13 bases in the middle. The CDR3 sequence is CASSGRTLDGYTF. The CDR3 region has the DNA TGTGCCAGCAGTGGCAGGACCCTCGATGGCTACACCTTC.

The sample holds a few counts of this clonotype. This chain uses TRBV5-1 with TRBJ2-3, with D possibly matching TRBD1 (6 bases). CDR1 is SGHRS, CDR2 YFSETQ, per germline. V shed 4 bases and J shed 0 bases, with 12 bases lying between them. The CDR3 sequence is 15 residues long. The CDR3 coding sequence is TGCGCCAGCAGCACGGGGACACTTAGCACAGATACGCAGTATTTT. This translates into CASSTGTLSTDTQYF.

The chain joins TRBV7-2 to TRBJ1-5; 8 bases fit TRBD1. Germline CDR1 is SGHTA and CDR2 is FQGNSA. Trimming took 4 bases from V and 5 from J; bases not matched to a gene: 4. This CDR3 has 14 amino acids. CDR3 coding DNA: TGTGCCAGCAGCTCGGACAGGGCACATCAGCCCCAGCATTTT. It encodes CASSSDRAHQPQHF. Supplemented by reference TRBV7-2 and TRBJ1-5, the full variable domain reads GAGVSQSPSNKVTEKGKDVELRCDPISGHTALYWYRQSLGQGLEFLIYFQGNSAPDKSGLPSDRFSAERTGGSVSTLTIQRTQQEDSAVYLCASSSDRAHQPQHFGDGTRLSIL.

Many counts were recorded for this clonotype. The genes are TRBV5-1 and TRBJ1-1; unclear D gene. CDR3 length equals 13 residues. V lost 3 bases and J lost 1, with 7 bases in between. Germline lookup yields CDR1 SGHRS and CDR2 YFSETQ. In DNA, the CDR3 is TGCGCCAGCAGCTCCATGAGGAACACTGAAGCTTTCTTT. It specifies CASSSMRNTEAFF. Combining the CDR3 with reference TRBV5-1 and TRBJ1-1 gives the whole variable domain KAGVTQTPRYLIKTRGQQVTLSCSPISGHRSVSWYQQTPGQGLQFLFEYFSETQRNKGNFPGRFSGRQFSNSRSEMNVSTLELGDSALYLCASSSMRNTEAFFGQGTRLTVV.

This clonotype appeared many times. The chain recombines TRBV5-1 with TRBJ1-4; D gene unclear. Trimming cost V 6 bases and J 8 bases, with 14 bases left between them. This CDR3 has 13 residues. CDR1 and CDR2 from the germline V gene are SGHRS and YFSETQ. CDR3 protein: CASTLDGGEKLFF. The CDR3 DNA sequence: TGCGCCAGCACCCTGGACGGAGGCGAAAAACTGTTTTTT.

This clonotype was counted ten times or more. The genes are TRBV5-1 and TRBJ2-7; a weak D match, TRBD1 (5 bases). This CDR3 contains 14 residues. The ends were cut back, 4 bases at V and 6 bases at J, with 17 bases in the middle. Germline assignment: CDR1 SGHRS and CDR2 YFSETQ. The CDR3 sequence: CASSANQGRGEQYF. The CDR3 nucleotides read TGCGCCAGCAGCGCGAATCAGGGCCGCGGCGAGCAGTACTTC.

This clonotype occurred a few times. The rearrangement joins TRBV5-4 to TRBJ2-2; perhaps D is TRBD1 or TRBD2 (5 bases each). The CDR3 runs to 16 residues. CDR1 SGHNT and CDR2 YYREEE come from the germline V gene (reference sequence). The V end was cut by 0 bases, the J end by 1 base, with 10 bases between. The CDR3 DNA reads as TGTGCCAGCAGCTTGGGTGGGACGGGGAACACCGGGGAGCTGTTTTTT. Protein product: CASSLGGTGNTGELFF. The complete variable domain, with remaining parts taken from reference TRBV5-4 and TRBJ2-2, reads ETGVTQSPTHLIKTRGQQVTLRCSSQSGHNTVSWYQQALGQGPQFIFQYYREEENGRGNFPPRFSGLQFPNYSSELNVNALELDDSALYLCASSLGGTGNTGELFFGEGSRLTVL.

This clonotype has ten or more counts. This chain links TRBV20-1 with TRBJ2-7; 9 bases line up with TRBD2. This CDR3 is built from 12 residues. The ends lost 8 bases at V and 5 bases at J; junction bases unmatched: 7. In germline, CDR1 is DFQATT, CDR2 SNEGSKA (reference sequence). CDR3 region: CSMSGGIDEQYF. The CDR3 DNA is TGCAGTATGAGCGGGGGGATCGACGAGCAGTACTTC.

This clonotype was counted at least ten times. The rearrangement links TRBV20-1 to TRBJ1-5, with D maybe TRBD1 (6 bases). Deletions cut 0 bases from V and 1 base from J, with 10 bases between. Germline CDR1 is DFQATT and CDR2 is SNEGSKA (reference sequence). This CDR3 is built from 15 residues. CDR3 sequence reads: CSAREGGLSNQPQHF. In DNA form, the CDR3 reads TGCAGTGCTAGAGAAGGGGGGCTGAGCAATCAGCCCCAGCATTTT.

With respect to this clonotype: A much larger clone is a single base away; this may be a read error. CDR3 sequence: CASSHEWKGEEQYF. The CDR3 DNA reads TGTGCCAGCAGCCATGAGTGGAAGGGGGAAGAGCAGTACTTC. This chain uses TRBV4-2 with TRBJ2-7; a weak D match, TRBD1 (6 bases). This CDR3 has 14 residues. Trimming left V 3 bases short and J 7 bases short, with 16 bases between. Germline V gene lookup returns CDR1 LGHNA and CDR2 YNFKEQ.

This clonotype was seen many times. V is TRBV7-9 and J is TRBJ1-1, with D perhaps TRBD1 (6 bases). This CDR3 is built from 15 residues. Trimming took off 2 bases at V and 5 bases at J, with 15 bases between the two ends. Germline-derived CDR1 and CDR2 are SEHNR and FQNEAQ (reference sequence). The CDR3 sequence: CASSLKGHSGTEAFF. The CDR3 DNA follows: TGTGCCAGCAGCTTAAAGGGACATAGTGGTACTGAAGCTTTCTTT.

The chain joins TRBV5-5 to TRBJ2-1; D could derive from TRBD1 or TRBD2 (5 bases each). CDR3 size: 14 residues. Deletions cut 7 bases from V and 6 bases from J, with 17 bases between. Germline values: CDR1 SGHKS, CDR2 YYEKEE (reference sequence). The CDR3 loop is CASGPGLLCNEQFF. CDR3 sequence (DNA): TGTGCCAGCGGCCCGGGGCTCCTCTGCAATGAGCAGTTCTTC.

This clonotype was detected many times. This chain connects TRBV10-3 to TRBJ2-2; 7 positions match TRBD2. Germline CDR1 is ENHRY and CDR2 is SYGVKD. This CDR3 comprises 13 residues. With 7 bases clipped from V and 8 bases from J, the junction kept 7 bases outside the gene matches. DNA for the CDR3: TGTGCCATCACGGGAGGCGATGGGGGGGAGCTGTTTTTT. Its protein is CAITGGDGGELFF.

This clonotype has ten or more counts. At one end, the junction sequence differs from germline, possibly due to a read error. This chain joins TRBV7-7 and TRBJ1-1; D is unresolved. The CDR3 loop spans 13 amino acids. Germline V gene sequence: CDR1 SSHAT, CDR2 FNYEAQ (reference sequence). The CDR3 nucleotides read TGTGCTAGCAGCTTAGAGGCGGGCACTGAAGCTTTCTTT. Its protein product is CASSLEAGTEAFF.